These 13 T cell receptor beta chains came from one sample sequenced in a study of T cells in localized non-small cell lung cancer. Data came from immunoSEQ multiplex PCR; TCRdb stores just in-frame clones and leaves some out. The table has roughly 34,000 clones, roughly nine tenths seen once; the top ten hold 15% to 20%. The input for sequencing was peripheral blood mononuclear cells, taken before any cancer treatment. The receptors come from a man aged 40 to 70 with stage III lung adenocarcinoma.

CDR3 sequence (DNA): TGTGCCAGCAGCTTAGGAACGGTCTATGGCTACACCTTC. This encodes CASSLGTVYGYTF. The chain recombines TRBV7-8 with TRBJ1-2; D is unresolved. This CDR3 has 13 amino acids. Per the germline V gene, CDR1 is SGHVS and CDR2 is FQNEAQ. Trimming removed 1 base at V and 4 bases at J, with 7 bases between.

In DNA form, the CDR3 reads TGCGCCAGCAGCTTCGACCCCGGAGGTACCATATATTTT. Translated, it gives CASSFDPGGTIYF. The V call is TRBV5-1, the J call TRBJ1-3; D is ambiguous. Deletions cut 2 bases from V and 10 bases from J, with 13 bases between. This CDR3 region has 13 residues. Germline loops: CDR1 SGHRS, CDR2 YFSETQ.

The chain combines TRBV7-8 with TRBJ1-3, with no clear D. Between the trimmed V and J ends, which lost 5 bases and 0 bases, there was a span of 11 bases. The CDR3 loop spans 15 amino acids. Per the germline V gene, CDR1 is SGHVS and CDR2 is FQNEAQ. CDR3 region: CASSPTGNSGNTIYF. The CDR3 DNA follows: TGTGCCAGCAGCCCAACGGGGAACTCTGGAAACACCATATATTTT.

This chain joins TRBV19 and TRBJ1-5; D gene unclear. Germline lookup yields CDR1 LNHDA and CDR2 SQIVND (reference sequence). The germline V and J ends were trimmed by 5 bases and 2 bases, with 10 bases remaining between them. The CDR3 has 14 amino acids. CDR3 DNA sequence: TGTGCCAGTAGTGGCTCCGGGGGCAATCAGCCCCAGCATTTT. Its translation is CASSGSGGNQPQHF.

Here the CDR3 reads CASTRVFDSPLHF. DNA for the CDR3: TGTGCCAGCACTAGGGTTTTCGATTCACCCCTCCACTTT. The V call is TRBV6-1, the J call TRBJ1-6; D remains ambiguous. Trimming pared 7 bases from V and 8 bases from J, leaving 12 bases between. CDR1 is MNHNS, CDR2 SASEGT, per germline. The CDR3 is 13 amino acids.

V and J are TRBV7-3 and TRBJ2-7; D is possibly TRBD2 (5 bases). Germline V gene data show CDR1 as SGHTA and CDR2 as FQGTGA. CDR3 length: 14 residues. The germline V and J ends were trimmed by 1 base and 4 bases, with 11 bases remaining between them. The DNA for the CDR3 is TGTGCCAGCAGCTTAAGCACTAGAGGATACGAGCAGTACTTC. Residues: CASSLSTRGYEQYF.

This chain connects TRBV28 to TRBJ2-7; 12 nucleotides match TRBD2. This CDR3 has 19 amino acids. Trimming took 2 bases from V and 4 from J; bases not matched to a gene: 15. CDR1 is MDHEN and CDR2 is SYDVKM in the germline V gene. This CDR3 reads CASSLGSPRLAGALYEQYF. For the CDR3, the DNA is TGTGCCAGCAGTTTAGGATCCCCTCGACTAGCGGGAGCCTTGTACGAGCAGTACTTC.

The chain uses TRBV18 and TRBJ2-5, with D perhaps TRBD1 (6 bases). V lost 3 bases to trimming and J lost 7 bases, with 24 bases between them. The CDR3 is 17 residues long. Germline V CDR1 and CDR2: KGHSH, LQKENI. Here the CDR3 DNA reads TGTGCCAGCTCACCTGCCGACAGGTTCCTTGGGGCTGCGACCCAGTACTTC. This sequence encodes CASSPADRFLGAATQYF.

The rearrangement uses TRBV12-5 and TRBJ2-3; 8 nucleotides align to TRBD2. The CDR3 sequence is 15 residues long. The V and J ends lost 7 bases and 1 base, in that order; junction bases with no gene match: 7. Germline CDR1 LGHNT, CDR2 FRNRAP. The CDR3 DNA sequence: TGTGCTAGTGCGGGGGGGCTCTGGGGCACAGATACGCAGTATTTT. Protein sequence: CASAGGLWGTDTQYF. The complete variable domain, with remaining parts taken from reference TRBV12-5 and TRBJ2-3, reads DARVTQTPRHKVTEMGQEVTMRCQPILGHNTVFWYRQTMMQGLELLAYFRNRAPLDDSGMPKDRFSAEMPDATLATLKIQPSEPRDSAVYFCASAGGLWGTDTQYFGPGTRLTVL.

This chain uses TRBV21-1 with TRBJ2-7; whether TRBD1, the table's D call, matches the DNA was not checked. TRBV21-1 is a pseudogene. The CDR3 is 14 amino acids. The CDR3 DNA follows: TGTGCCAGCAGCTCAAGGGACAGTAGCTACGAGCAGTACTTC. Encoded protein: CASSSRDSSYEQYF.

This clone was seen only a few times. This CDR3 reads CASSIREGSRTYGYTF. As DNA, the CDR3 is TGTGCCAGTAGTATAAGGGAGGGATCGAGGACCTATGGCTACACCTTC. The rearrangement joins TRBV19 to TRBJ1-2; D not resolved. Germline CDR1 is LNHDA and CDR2 is SQIVND (reference sequence). Trimming cost V 2 bases and J 4 bases, with 17 bases left between them. The CDR3 consists of 16 residues.

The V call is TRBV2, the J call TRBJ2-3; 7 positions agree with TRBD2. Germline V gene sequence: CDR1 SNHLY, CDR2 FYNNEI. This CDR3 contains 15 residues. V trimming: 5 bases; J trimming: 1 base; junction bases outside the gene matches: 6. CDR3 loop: CASSSESGGTDTQYF. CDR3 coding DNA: TGTGCCAGCAGTTCGGAAAGCGGGGGCACAGATACGCAGTATTTT.

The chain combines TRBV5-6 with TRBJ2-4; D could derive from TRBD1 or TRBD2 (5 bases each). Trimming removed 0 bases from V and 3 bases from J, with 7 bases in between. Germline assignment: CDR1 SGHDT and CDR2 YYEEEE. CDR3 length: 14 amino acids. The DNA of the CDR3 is TGTGCCAGCAGCTTGGCAGGGAGCAAAAACATTCAGTACTTC. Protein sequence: CASSLAGSKNIQYF.